This entry features one TCR beta chain sequence. Antigen: not known. The data were taken from a study of cytomegalovirus exposure and HLA in healthy donors. Regarding the study as a whole: In a later analysis, parvovirus B19, influenza, CMV and Epstein-Barr virus appeared linked to several top co-occurrence clusters. The CMV antigen specificity of three CMV-associated chains was confirmed through in vitro analysis. Likely technical artifact: a cluster of highly shared sequence variants.

The length of the CDR3 is 14 residues. Germline assignment: CDR1 MNHEY and CDR2 SMNVEV (reference sequence). The V gene lost 3 bases and the J gene lost 1 base, with 6 bases spanning the gap. This PCR relied on a set of 60 Vbeta primers and 13 Jbeta primers. TCRdb keeps only in-frame clones here, not all; method: immunoSEQ multiplex PCR. Of some 190,000 clones listed, around 86% are singletons. This chain joins TRBV27 and TRBJ2-2; D unclear. The receptor was isolated from a man aged 25 to 45 in good health and CMV-seronegative. The sequencing sample was made of PBMCs. The CDR3, as DNA: TGTGCCAGCAGTTTTAGGAGGAACACCGGGGAGCTGTTTTTT. Residues: CASSFRRNTGELFF.